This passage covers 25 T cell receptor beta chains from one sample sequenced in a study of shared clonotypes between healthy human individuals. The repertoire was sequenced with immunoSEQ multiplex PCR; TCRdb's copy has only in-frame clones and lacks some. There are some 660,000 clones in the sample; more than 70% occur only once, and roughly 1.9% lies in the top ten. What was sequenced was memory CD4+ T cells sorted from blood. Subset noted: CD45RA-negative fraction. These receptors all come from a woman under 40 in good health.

CDR3 protein: CSGVSGYGYTF. The CDR3 region has the DNA TGCAGTGGGGTTTCCGGGTATGGCTACACCTTC. The rearrangement links TRBV20-1 to TRBJ1-2; D gene unclear. The CDR3 contains 11 residues. In germline, CDR1 is DFQATT, CDR2 SNEGSKA (reference sequence). Trimming removed 7 bases from V and 5 bases from J, with 11 bases in between.

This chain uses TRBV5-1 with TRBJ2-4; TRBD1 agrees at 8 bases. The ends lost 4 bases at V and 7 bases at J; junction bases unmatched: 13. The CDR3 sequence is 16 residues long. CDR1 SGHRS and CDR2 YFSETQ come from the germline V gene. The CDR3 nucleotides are TGCGCCAGCAGCCCCAAGCCTGCAGGGGGCATCAACATTCAGTACTTC. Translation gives CASSPKPAGGINIQYF.

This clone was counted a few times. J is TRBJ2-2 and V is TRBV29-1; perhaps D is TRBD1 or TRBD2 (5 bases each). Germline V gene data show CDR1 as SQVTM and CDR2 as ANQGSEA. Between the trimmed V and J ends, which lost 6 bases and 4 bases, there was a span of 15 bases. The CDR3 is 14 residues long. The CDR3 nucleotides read TGCAGCGTCGTGGTGGGGGATGGCACCGGGGAGCTGTTTTTT. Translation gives CSVVVGDGTGELFF.

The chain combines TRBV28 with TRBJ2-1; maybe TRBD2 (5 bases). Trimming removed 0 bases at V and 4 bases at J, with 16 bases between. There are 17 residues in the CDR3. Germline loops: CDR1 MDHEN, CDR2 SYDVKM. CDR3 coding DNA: TGTGCCAGCAGTTTATGGGGGTTAAGCGGAAAGTACAATGAGCAGTTCTTC. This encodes CASSLWGLSGKYNEQFF.

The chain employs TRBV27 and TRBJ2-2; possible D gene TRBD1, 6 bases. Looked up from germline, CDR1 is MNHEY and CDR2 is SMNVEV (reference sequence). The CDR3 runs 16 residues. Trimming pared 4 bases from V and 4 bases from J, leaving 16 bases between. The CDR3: CASSSPGRGITGELFF. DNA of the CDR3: TGTGCCAGCAGTTCCCCGGGAAGGGGGATCACCGGGGAGCTGTTTTTT.

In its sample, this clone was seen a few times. CDR3 protein: CASSYDFGLDANEQFF. The CDR3 DNA reads as TGTGCCAGCAGCTACGACTTCGGACTAGATGCCAATGAGCAGTTCTTC. The chain couples TRBV21-1 to TRBJ2-1; the table assigns TRBD2, which was not confirmed against the DNA. TRBV21-1 is labeled a pseudogene. This CDR3 spans 16 amino acids.

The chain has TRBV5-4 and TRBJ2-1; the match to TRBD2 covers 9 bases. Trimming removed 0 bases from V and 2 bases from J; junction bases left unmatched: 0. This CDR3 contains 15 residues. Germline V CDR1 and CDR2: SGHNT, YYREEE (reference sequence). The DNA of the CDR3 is TGTGCCAGCAGCTTGGGCGGGAGGGCCTACAATGAGCAGTTCTTC. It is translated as CASSLGGRAYNEQFF.

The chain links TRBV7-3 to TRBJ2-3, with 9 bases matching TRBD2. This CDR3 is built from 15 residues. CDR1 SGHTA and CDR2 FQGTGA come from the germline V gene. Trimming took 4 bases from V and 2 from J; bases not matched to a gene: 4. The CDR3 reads CASSSRTSVTDTQYF. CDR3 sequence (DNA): TGTGCCAGCAGCTCGCGGACTAGCGTCACAGATACGCAGTATTTT.

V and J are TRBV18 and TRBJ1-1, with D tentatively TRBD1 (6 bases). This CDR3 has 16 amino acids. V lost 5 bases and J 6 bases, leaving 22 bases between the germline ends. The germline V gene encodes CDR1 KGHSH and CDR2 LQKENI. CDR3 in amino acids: CASSALSWDTGAEAFF. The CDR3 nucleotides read TGTGCCAGCTCAGCCCTTAGCTGGGACACCGGAGCTGAAGCTTTCTTT. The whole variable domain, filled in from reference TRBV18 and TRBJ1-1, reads NAGVMQNPRHLVRRRGQEARLRCSPMKGHSHVYWYRQLPEEGLKFMVYLQKENIIDESGMPKERFSAEFPKEGPSILRIQQVVRGDSAAYFCASSALSWDTGAEAFFGQGTRLTVV.

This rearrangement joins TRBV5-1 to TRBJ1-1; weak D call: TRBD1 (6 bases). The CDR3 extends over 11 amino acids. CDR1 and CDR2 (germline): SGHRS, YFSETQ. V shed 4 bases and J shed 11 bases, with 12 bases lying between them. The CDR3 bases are TGCGCCAGCAGCGAACAGGGAATGGCTTTCTTT. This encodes CASSEQGMAFF. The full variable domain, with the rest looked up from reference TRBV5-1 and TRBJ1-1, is KAGVTQTPRYLIKTRGQQVTLSCSPISGHRSVSWYQQTPGQGLQFLFEYFSETQRNKGNFPGRFSGRQFSNSRSEMNVSTLELGDSALYLCASSEQGMAFFGQGTRLTVV.

The DNA for the CDR3 is TGCAGCGTCGAGGGGTTAGCGGGATTTGATACGCAGTATTTT. It is translated as CSVEGLAGFDTQYF. The chain has TRBV29-1 and TRBJ2-3, with 8 bases fitting TRBD2. The junction had 11 bases not matched to a gene; V was cut back by 6 bases and J by 6 bases. Germline assignment: CDR1 SQVTM and CDR2 ANQGSEA. CDR3 size: 14 residues.

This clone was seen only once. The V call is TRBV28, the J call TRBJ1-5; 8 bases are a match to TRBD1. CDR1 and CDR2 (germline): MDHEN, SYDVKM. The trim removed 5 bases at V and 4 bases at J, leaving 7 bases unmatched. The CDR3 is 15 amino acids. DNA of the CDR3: TGTGCCAGCAGTCAGACAGGGGCCTGGAATCAGCCCCAGCATTTT. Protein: CASSQTGAWNQPQHF.

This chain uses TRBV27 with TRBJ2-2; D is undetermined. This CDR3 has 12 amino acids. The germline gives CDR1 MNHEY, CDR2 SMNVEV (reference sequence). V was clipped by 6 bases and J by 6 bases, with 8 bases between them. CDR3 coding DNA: TGTGCCAGCAGAACAGAACCCGGGGAGCTGTTTTTT. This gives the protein CASRTEPGELFF.

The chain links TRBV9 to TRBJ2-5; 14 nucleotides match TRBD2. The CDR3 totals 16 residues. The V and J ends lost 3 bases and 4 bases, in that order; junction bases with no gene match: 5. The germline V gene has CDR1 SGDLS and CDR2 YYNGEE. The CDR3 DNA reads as TGTGCCAGCAGCGATGGACTAGCGGGAGGTGGAGAGACCCAGTACTTC. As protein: CASSDGLAGGGETQYF.

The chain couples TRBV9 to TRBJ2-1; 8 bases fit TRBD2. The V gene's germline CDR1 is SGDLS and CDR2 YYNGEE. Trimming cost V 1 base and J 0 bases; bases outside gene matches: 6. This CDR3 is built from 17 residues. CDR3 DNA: TGTGCCAGCAGCGTACTCGGGAGGGCCACCTCCTACAATGAGCAGTTCTTC. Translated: CASSVLGRATSYNEQFF.

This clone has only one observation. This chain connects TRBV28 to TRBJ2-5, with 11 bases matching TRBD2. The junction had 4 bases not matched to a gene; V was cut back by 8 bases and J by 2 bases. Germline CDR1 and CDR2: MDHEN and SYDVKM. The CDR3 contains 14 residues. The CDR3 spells CASLTSGAQETQYF. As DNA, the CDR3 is TGTGCCAGCCTGACTAGCGGGGCACAAGAGACCCAGTACTTC.

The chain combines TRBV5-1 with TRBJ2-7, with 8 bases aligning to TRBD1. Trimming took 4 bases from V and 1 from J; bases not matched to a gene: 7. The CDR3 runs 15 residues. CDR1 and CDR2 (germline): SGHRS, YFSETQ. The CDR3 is CASSDRGGASYEQYF. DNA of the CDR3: TGCGCCAGCAGCGACAGGGGTGGGGCGTCCTACGAGCAGTACTTC.

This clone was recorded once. CDR3 nucleotide sequence: TGTGCCAGCAGCTCTCCCAGTACTAGCGGGAGATTCAGAGAGCAGTTCTTC. Translation: CASSSPSTSGRFREQFF. The chain recombines TRBV7-2 with TRBJ2-1; 11 bases align to TRBD2. The CDR3 is made up of 17 amino acids. Germline lookup yields CDR1 SGHTA and CDR2 FQGNSA. The junction had 15 bases not matched to a gene; V was cut back by 4 bases and J by 10 bases. The full variable domain, completed using reference TRBV7-2 and TRBJ2-1, is GAGVSQSPSNKVTEKGKDVELRCDPISGHTALYWYRQSLGQGLEFLIYFQGNSAPDKSGLPSDRFSAERTGGSVSTLTIQRTQQEDSAVYLCASSSPSTSGRFREQFFGPGTRLTVL.

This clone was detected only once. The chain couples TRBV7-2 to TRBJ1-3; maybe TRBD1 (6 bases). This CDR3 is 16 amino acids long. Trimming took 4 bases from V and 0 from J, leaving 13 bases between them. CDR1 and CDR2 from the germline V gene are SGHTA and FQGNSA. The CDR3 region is CASSSRGAFSGNTIYF. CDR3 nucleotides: TGTGCCAGCAGCTCAAGGGGGGCCTTCTCTGGAAACACCATATATTTT.

The CDR3, as DNA: TGTGCCAGTATCGATCCGGGACAGGGGGCCAACGAGCAGTACTTC. Translating gives CASIDPGQGANEQYF. This sequence joins TRBV19 and TRBJ2-7; 12 bases line up with TRBD1. J was trimmed by 5 bases and V by 7 bases; bases with no gene match: 9. Germline-derived CDR1 and CDR2 are LNHDA and SQIVND (reference sequence). This CDR3 contains 15 residues.

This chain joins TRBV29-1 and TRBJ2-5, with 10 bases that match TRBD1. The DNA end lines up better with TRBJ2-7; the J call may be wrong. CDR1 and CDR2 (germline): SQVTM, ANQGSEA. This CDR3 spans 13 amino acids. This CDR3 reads CSVVTGGRVEQYF. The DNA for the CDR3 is TGCAGCGTTGTGACAGGGGGCCGTGTCGAGCAGTACTTC.

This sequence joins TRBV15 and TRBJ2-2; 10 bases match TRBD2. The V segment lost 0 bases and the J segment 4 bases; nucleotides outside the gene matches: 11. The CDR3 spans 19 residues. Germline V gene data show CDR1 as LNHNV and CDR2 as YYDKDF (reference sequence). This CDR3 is CATSRDRLAGDDGTGELFF. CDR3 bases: TGTGCCACCAGCAGAGATCGGCTAGCGGGAGATGACGGCACCGGGGAGCTGTTTTTT.

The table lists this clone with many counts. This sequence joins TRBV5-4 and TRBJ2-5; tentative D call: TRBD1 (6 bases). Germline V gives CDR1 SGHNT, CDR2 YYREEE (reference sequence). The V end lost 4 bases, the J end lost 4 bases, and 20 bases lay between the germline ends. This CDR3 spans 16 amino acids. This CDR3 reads CASSPGLEGGVETQYF. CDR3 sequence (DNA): TGTGCCAGCAGCCCTGGACTGGAAGGGGGAGTAGAGACCCAGTACTTC.

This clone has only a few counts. The CDR3 coding sequence is TGTGCCAGTAGGCCGGGACGGATAGCCAAAAACATTCAGTACTTC. This gives the protein CASRPGRIAKNIQYF. The chain has TRBV28 and TRBJ2-4; D may correspond to TRBD1 or TRBD2 (5 bases each). Germline CDR1 MDHEN, CDR2 SYDVKM. Trimming stripped 9 bases from V and 0 bases from J, with 15 bases between. CDR3 size: 15 residues.

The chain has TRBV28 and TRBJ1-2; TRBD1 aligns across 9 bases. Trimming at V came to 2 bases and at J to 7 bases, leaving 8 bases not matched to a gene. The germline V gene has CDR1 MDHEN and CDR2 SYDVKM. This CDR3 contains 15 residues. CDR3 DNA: TGTGCCAGCAGTTTAAGGGGACAGGGACGGACTGGCTACACCTTC. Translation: CASSLRGQGRTGYTF.